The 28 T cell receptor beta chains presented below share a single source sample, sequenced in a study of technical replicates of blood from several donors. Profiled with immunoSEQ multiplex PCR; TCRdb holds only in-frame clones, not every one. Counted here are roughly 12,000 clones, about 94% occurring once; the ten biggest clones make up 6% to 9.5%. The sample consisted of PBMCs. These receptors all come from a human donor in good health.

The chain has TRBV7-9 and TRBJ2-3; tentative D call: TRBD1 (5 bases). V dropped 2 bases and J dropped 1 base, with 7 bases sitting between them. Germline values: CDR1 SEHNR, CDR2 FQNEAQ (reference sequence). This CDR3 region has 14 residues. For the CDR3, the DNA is TGTGCCAGCAGCTTATCACAGGGCACAGATACGCAGTATTTT. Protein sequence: CASSLSQGTDTQYF.

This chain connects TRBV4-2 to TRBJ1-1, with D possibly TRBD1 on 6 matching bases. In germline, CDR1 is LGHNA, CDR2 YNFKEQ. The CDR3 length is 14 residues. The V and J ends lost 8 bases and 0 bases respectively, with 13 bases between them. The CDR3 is CASAKDSMNTEAFF. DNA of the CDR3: TGTGCCAGCGCCAAGGACAGTATGAACACTGAAGCTTTCTTT.

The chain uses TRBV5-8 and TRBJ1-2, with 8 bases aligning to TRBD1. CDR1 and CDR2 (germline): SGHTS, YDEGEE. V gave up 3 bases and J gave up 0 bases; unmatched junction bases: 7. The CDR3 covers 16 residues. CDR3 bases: TGTGCCAGCAGCTCATGGACAGGGAGGACTAACTATGGCTACACCTTC. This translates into CASSSWTGRTNYGYTF.

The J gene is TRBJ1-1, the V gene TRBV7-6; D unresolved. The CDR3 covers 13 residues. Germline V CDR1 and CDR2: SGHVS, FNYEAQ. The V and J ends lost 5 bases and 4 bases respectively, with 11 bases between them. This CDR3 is CASSPAGSTEAFF. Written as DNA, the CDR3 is TGTGCCAGCAGCCCCGCGGGGAGCACTGAAGCTTTCTTT.

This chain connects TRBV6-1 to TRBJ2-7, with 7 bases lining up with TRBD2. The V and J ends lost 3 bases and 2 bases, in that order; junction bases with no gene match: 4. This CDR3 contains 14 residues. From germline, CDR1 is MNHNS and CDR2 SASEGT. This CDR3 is CASSDGEGAYEQYF. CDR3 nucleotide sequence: TGTGCCAGCAGTGATGGGGAGGGAGCCTACGAGCAGTACTTC.

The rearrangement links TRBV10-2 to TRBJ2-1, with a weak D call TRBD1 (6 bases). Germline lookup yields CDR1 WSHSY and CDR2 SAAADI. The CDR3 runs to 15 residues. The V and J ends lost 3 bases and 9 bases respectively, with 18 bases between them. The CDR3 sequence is CASSEEGVLQGEQFF. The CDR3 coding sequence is TGCGCCAGCAGTGAAGAGGGGGTGCTACAAGGTGAGCAGTTCTTC.

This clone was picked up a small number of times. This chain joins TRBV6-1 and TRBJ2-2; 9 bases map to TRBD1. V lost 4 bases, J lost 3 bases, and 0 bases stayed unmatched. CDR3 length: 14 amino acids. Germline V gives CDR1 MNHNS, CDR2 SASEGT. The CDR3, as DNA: TGTGCCAGCAGTGGACAGGGGGACACCGGGGAGCTGTTTTTT. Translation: CASSGQGDTGELFF.

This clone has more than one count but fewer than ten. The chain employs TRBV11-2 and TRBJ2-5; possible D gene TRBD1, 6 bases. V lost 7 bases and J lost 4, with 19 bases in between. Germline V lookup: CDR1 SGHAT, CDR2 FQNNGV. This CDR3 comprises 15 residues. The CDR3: CASTPSTGSRETQYF. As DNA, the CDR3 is TGTGCCAGCACCCCGAGCACAGGGTCGAGAGAGACCCAGTACTTC.

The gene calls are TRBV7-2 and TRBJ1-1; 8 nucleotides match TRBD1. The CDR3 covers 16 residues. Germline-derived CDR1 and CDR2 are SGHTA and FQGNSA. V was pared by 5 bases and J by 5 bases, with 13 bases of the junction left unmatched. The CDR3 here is CASSRPLGQGGTEAFF. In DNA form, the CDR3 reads TGTGCCAGCAGCCGACCCCTAGGACAGGGAGGGACTGAAGCTTTCTTT.

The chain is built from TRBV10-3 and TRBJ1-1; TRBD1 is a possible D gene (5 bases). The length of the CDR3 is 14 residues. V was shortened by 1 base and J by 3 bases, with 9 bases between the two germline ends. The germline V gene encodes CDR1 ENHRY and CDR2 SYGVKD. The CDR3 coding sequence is TGTGCCATCAGTGAGTTCAGGGAAGACACTGAAGCTTTCTTT. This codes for CAISEFREDTEAFF.

The CDR3 loop reads CASFEQWGVNTEAFF. CDR3 DNA: TGTGCCAGCTTCGAACAGTGGGGGGTGAACACTGAAGCTTTCTTT. The chain is built from TRBV2 and TRBJ1-1; the D gene is possibly TRBD1 (5 bases). Germline V lookup: CDR1 SNHLY, CDR2 FYNNEI. The length of the CDR3 is 15 residues. V lost 8 bases and J lost 0, with 16 bases in between.

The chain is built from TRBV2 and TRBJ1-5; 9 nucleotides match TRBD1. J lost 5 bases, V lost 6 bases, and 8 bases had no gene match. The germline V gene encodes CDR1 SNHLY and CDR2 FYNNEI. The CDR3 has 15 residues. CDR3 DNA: TGTGCCAGCAGCACACAGGGGGCGCGGGATCAGCCCCAGCATTTT. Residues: CASSTQGARDQPQHF.

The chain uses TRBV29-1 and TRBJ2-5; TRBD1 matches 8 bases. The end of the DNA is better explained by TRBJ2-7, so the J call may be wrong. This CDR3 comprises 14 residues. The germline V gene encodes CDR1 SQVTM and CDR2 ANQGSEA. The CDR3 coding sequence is TGCAGCGCCCGGACAGGGATATTCTCCTACGAGCAGTACTTC. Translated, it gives CSARTGIFSYEQYF.

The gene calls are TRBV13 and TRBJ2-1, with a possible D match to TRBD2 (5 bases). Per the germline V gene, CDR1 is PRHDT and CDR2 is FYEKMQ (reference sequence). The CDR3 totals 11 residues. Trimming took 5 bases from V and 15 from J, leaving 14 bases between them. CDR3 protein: CASSAYLGGFF. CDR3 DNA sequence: TGTGCCAGCAGCGCATACCTAGGAGGGTTCTTC.

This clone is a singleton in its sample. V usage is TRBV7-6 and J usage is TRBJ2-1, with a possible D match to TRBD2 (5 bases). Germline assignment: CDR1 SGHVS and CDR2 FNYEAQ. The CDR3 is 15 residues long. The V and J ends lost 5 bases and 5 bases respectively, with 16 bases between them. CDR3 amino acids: CASSALLGDHNEQFF. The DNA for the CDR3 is TGTGCCAGCAGCGCGCTACTAGGCGACCACAATGAGCAGTTCTTC.

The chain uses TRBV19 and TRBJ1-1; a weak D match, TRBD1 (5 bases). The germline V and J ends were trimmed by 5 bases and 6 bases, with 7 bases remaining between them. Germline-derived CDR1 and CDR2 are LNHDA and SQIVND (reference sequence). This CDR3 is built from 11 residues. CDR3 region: CASSSTAEAFF. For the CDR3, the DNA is TGTGCCAGTAGTTCGACAGCTGAAGCTTTCTTT. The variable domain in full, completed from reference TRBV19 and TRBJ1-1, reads DGGITQSPKYLFRKEGQNVTLSCEQNLNHDAMYWYRQDPGQGLRLIYYSQIVNDFQKGDIAEGYSVSREKKESFPLTVTSAQKNPTAFYLCASSSTAEAFFGQGTRLTVV.

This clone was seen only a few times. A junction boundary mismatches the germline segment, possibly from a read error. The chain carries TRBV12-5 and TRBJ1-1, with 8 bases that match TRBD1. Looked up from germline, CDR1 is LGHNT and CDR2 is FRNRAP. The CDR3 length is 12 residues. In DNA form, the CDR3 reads TGCGTGACTATGAAGACAGGGGATGAAGCTTTCTTT. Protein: CVTMKTGDEAFF.

The CDR3 DNA follows: TGCGCCAGCAGGAGCCCCGACAGGGGAGACACTGAAGCTTTCTTT. It encodes CASRSPDRGDTEAFF. The V gene is TRBV10-1, the J gene TRBJ1-1; 8 nucleotides align to TRBD1. There are 15 residues in the CDR3. CDR1 and CDR2 (germline): WNHNN, SYGVQD (reference sequence). With V trimmed by 6 bases and J by 3 bases, 9 bases remained unmatched.

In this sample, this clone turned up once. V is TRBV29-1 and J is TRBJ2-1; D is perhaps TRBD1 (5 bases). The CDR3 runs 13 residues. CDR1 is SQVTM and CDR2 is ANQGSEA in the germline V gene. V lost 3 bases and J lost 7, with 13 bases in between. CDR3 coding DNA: TGCAGCGTTGATCCCAGGGTCTTAAATGAGCAGTTCTTC. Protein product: CSVDPRVLNEQFF.

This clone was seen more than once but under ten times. CDR3 loop: CASSEIPTLAYEQYF. DNA for the CDR3: TGTGCCAGCAGTGAAATCCCGACACTGGCCTACGAGCAGTACTTC. The chain is built from TRBV6-1 and TRBJ2-7; D is ambiguous. The CDR3 consists of 15 residues. The germline V gene has CDR1 MNHNS and CDR2 SASEGT. V was shortened by 2 bases and J by 2 bases, with 13 bases between the two germline ends.

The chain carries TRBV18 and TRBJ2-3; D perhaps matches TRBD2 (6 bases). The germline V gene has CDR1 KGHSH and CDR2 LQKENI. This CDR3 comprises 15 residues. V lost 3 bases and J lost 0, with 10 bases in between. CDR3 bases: TGTGCCAGCTCACCCCCGGGACTTAGCACAGATACGCAGTATTTT. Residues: CASSPPGLSTDTQYF.

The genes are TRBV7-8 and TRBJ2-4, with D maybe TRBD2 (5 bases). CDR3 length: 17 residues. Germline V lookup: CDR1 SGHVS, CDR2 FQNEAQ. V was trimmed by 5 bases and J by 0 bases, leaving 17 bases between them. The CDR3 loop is CASSPANRGVAKNIQYF. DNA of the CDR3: TGTGCCAGCAGCCCTGCAAATCGGGGTGTAGCCAAAAACATTCAGTACTTC.

The CDR3 DNA reads TGTGCCTGGACTTCCCGATGGGGTAGAGCGGGACCTTCCTCCTACAATGAGCAGTTCTTC. Amino acid sequence: CAWTSRWGRAGPSSYNEQFF. The gene calls are TRBV30 and TRBJ2-1; 7 nucleotides match TRBD2. The germline V gene has CDR1 GTSNPN and CDR2 SVGIG (reference sequence). This CDR3 spans 20 amino acids. V lost 4 bases and J lost 0; bases outside the gene matches: 21. Complete variable domain (other parts from reference TRBV30 and TRBJ2-1): SQTIHQWPATLVQPVGSPLSLECTVEGTSNPNLYWYRQAAGRGLQLLFYSVGIGQISSEVPQNLSASRPQDRQFILSSKKLLLSDSGFYLCAWTSRWGRAGPSSYNEQFFGPGTRLTVL.

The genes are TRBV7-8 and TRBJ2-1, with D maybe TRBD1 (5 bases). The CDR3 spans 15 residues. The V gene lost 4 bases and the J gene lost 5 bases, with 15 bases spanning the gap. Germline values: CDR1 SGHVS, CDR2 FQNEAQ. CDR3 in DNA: TGTGCCAGCAGCTCCTGGTCAGGGCCAAACAATGAGCAGTTCTTC. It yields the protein CASSSWSGPNNEQFF.

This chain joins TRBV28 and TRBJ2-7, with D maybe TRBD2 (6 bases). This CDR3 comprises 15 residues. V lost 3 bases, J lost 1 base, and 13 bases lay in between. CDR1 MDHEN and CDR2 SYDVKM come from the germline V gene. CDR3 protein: CASSFGGGRSYEQYF. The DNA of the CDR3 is TGTGCCAGCAGTTTCGGTGGTGGGAGGTCCTACGAGCAGTACTTC.

The CDR3 sequence is CASRGTSLGEQYF. In DNA form, the CDR3 reads TGTGCCAGCAGAGGGACTAGTCTAGGGGAGCAGTACTTC. The rearrangement joins TRBV6-1 to TRBJ2-7, with 8 bases identical to TRBD2. This CDR3 has 13 amino acids. The V segment lost 6 bases and the J segment 7 bases; nucleotides outside the gene matches: 8. Per germline, CDR1 MNHNS and CDR2 SASEGT.

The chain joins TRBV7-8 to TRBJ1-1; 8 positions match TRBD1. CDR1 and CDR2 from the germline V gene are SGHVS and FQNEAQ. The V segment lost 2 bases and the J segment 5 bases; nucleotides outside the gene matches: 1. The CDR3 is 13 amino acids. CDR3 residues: CASSLTGGTEAFF. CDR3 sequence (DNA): TGTGCCAGCAGCTTAACAGGGGGGACTGAAGCTTTCTTT.

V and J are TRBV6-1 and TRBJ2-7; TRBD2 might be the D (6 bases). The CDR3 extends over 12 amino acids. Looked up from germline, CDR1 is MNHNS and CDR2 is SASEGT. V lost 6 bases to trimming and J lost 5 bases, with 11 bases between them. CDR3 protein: CASSGGWDEQYF. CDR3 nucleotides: TGTGCCAGCAGCGGAGGGTGGGACGAGCAGTACTTC.